Below are 27 T cell receptor beta chains sequenced from a single sample in a study of blood T cell repertoires in COVID-19. The assay was immunoSEQ multiplex PCR, and TCRdb's table has in-frame clones only and misses some. This table has under 70,000 clones, more than 75% appearing once. Sequencing used PBMCs or T cells enriched from blood (not recorded which). The receptors here all came from a woman in her forties who had recovered from COVID-19.

The chain recombines TRBV11-2 with TRBJ1-2; D call uncertain. V was cut by 1 base and J by 7 bases, with 22 bases left in between. Per the germline V gene, CDR1 is SGHAT and CDR2 is FQNNGV. The CDR3 extends over 17 amino acids. The CDR3 sequence is CASSLVARRQVGSGYTF. CDR3 in DNA: TGTGCCAGCAGCTTAGTGGCGCGTCGGCAGGTCGGGAGTGGCTACACCTTC.

The V call is TRBV5-5, the J call TRBJ2-3; D gene unclear. With 0 bases removed from V and 6 bases from J, the gap between germline ends came to 5 bases. This CDR3 is 12 amino acids long. Germline values: CDR1 SGHKS, CDR2 YYEKEE (reference sequence). For the CDR3, the DNA is TGTGCCAGCAGCTTGGCCGGGGATACGCAGTATTTT. This translates into CASSLAGDTQYF.

A single count supports this clone. CDR3 sequence: CATSGGQGANYGYTF. The CDR3 bases are TGTGCCACCAGTGGGGGACAGGGAGCTAACTATGGCTACACCTTC. The V call is TRBV24-1, the J call TRBJ1-2, with 9 positions matching TRBD1. V lost 5 bases to trimming and J lost 0 bases; unmatched junction nucleotides: 3. CDR1 KGHDR and CDR2 SFDVKD come from the germline V gene. The CDR3 runs to 15 residues.

This sequence joins TRBV5-4 and TRBJ2-5, with D perhaps matching TRBD2 (6 bases). This CDR3 has 14 amino acids. The germline CDR1 and CDR2 sequences are SGHNT and YYREEE (reference sequence). Trimming removed 1 base at V and 5 bases at J, with 12 bases between. DNA for the CDR3: TGTGCCAGCAGCTTGCTTAGCGGAGGGGAGACCCAGTACTTC. This encodes CASSLLSGGETQYF.

The chain uses TRBV6-5 and TRBJ2-2; the D gene is possibly TRBD2 (6 bases). Germline CDR1 MNHEY, CDR2 SVGAGI. CDR3 length equals 13 residues. The V end was cut by 6 bases, the J end by 6 bases, with 11 bases between. The CDR3 bases are TGTGCCAGCAGCGCAAGGGAGGCCGGGGAGCTGTTTTTT. Its translation is CASSAREAGELFF.

This sequence joins TRBV3-1 (or the pseudogene TRBV3-2) and TRBJ1-1, with D hard to call. CDR1 is LGHDT, CDR2 YNNKEL, per germline (reference sequence). Between the trimmed V and J ends, which lost 2 bases and 2 bases, there was a span of 6 bases. This CDR3 spans 13 amino acids. Written as DNA, the CDR3 is TGTGCCAGCAGCCAAACGAGTAACACTGAAGCTTTCTTT. Protein: CASSQTSNTEAFF.

This chain connects TRBV9 to TRBJ1-1, with 10 bases aligning to TRBD1. The CDR3 runs to 15 residues. V shed 1 base and J 2 bases; nucleotides not matched to a gene: 2. The germline V gene has CDR1 SGDLS and CDR2 YYNGEE. In nucleotides, the CDR3 is TGTGCCAGCAGCGTACAGACAGGGGGCAACACTGAAGCTTTCTTT. Protein product: CASSVQTGGNTEAFF.

The gene calls are TRBV9 and TRBJ1-5, with a tentative D call TRBD1 (6 bases). The CDR3 loop spans 15 amino acids. CDR1 and CDR2 from the germline V gene are SGDLS and YYNGEE. V was cut by 0 bases and J by 6 bases, with 13 bases left in between. CDR3 residues: CASSVDSGVGQPQHF. Written as DNA, the CDR3 is TGTGCCAGCAGCGTAGATTCAGGGGTGGGTCAGCCCCAGCATTTT.

The V call is TRBV19, the J call TRBJ1-5; maybe TRBD1 (6 bases). The CDR3 has 16 amino acids. V shed 3 bases and J shed 1 base, with 13 bases lying between them. The germline V gene encodes CDR1 LNHDA and CDR2 SQIVND (reference sequence). CDR3 DNA: TGTGCCAGTAGTATTAACCCGCAGGGGAGCAATCAGCCCCAGCATTTT. Amino acids: CASSINPQGSNQPQHF.

This clone was recorded only once. V usage is TRBV3-1 (or the pseudogene TRBV3-2) and J usage is TRBJ1-4; D uncertain. Germline V CDR1 and CDR2: LGHDT, YNNKEL (reference sequence). V was trimmed by 2 bases and J by 8 bases, leaving 15 bases between them. The length of the CDR3 is 15 residues. CDR3 loop: CASSQRGGSGEKLFF. In DNA, the CDR3 is TGTGCCAGCAGCCAACGCGGAGGATCTGGGGAAAAACTGTTTTTT.

The rearrangement joins TRBV9 to TRBJ2-6, with D unclear. CDR3 length equals 13 residues. V was clipped by 2 bases and J by 4 bases, with 4 bases between them. Germline values: CDR1 SGDLS, CDR2 YYNGEE. CDR3 sequence: CASSVAGANVLTF. In DNA, the CDR3 is TGTGCCAGCAGCGTGGCAGGGGCCAACGTCCTGACTTTC.

V and J are TRBV7-2 and TRBJ2-5, with a tentative D call TRBD2 (5 bases). CDR3 length equals 16 residues. Per germline, CDR1 SGHTA and CDR2 FQGNSA. V was cut by 5 bases and J by 3 bases, with 19 bases left in between. The CDR3 sequence: CASSPRGLASKETQYF. For the CDR3, the DNA is TGTGCCAGCAGCCCAAGAGGCCTAGCCAGCAAAGAGACCCAGTACTTC. Supplemented by reference TRBV7-2 and TRBJ2-5, the full variable domain reads GAGVSQSPSNKVTEKGKDVELRCDPISGHTALYWYRQSLGQGLEFLIYFQGNSAPDKSGLPSDRFSAERTGGSVSTLTIQRTQQEDSAVYLCASSPRGLASKETQYFGPGTRLLVL.

CDR3 region: CASGLRTGVGANVLTF. The CDR3 nucleotides read TGTGCTAGTGGTTTGAGGACAGGGGTTGGGGCCAACGTCCTGACTTTC. V is TRBV12-5 and J is TRBJ2-6, with 9 bases that match TRBD1. This CDR3 is built from 16 residues. The trim removed 2 bases at V and 3 bases at J, leaving 2 bases unmatched. Per the germline V gene, CDR1 is LGHNT and CDR2 is FRNRAP.

The chain couples TRBV6-1 to TRBJ1-1; D not resolved. This CDR3 has 13 residues. Germline V gives CDR1 MNHNS, CDR2 SASEGT. The V end lost 3 bases, the J end lost 8 bases, and 13 bases lay between the germline ends. The chain's CDR3 is CASSDVSTTEAFF. The DNA for the CDR3 is TGTGCCAGCAGTGATGTATCAACTACAGAAGCTTTCTTT.

This sequence joins TRBV6-5 and TRBJ1-5, with TRBD1 identical over 7 bases. Germline V gene lookup returns CDR1 MNHEY and CDR2 SVGAGI. The CDR3 runs 13 residues. The V gene end was trimmed by 4 bases and the J gene end by 7 bases; junction bases not matched to a gene: 4. CDR3 coding DNA: TGTGCCAGCAGTTCAGGGGGGAGGCAGCCCCAGCATTTT. It encodes CASSSGGRQPQHF.

The chain joins TRBV19 to TRBJ1-3; D is unclear. The CDR3 loop spans 14 amino acids. V lost 5 bases and J 0 bases, leaving 8 bases between the germline ends. Germline assignment: CDR1 LNHDA and CDR2 SQIVND (reference sequence). The CDR3 DNA sequence: TGTGCCAGTAGTCCGACAATCTCTGGAAACACCATATATTTT. Protein product: CASSPTISGNTIYF. The variable domain in full, with the rest retrieved from reference TRBV19 and TRBJ1-3, is DGGITQSPKYLFRKEGQNVTLSCEQNLNHDAMYWYRQDPGQGLRLIYYSQIVNDFQKGDIAEGYSVSREKKESFPLTVTSAQKNPTAFYLCASSPTISGNTIYFGEGSWLTVV.

The chain employs TRBV6-6 and TRBJ1-2, with TRBD1 matching 10 bases. V was pared by 5 bases and J by 4 bases, with 13 bases of the junction left unmatched. Germline V gene sequence: CDR1 MNHNY, CDR2 SVGAGI (reference sequence). The CDR3 is 17 amino acids. CDR3 loop: CASSPSDRGRRGYGYTF. Written as DNA, the CDR3 is TGTGCCAGCAGTCCTTCAGACAGGGGGCGCCGAGGCTATGGCTACACCTTC.

The chain couples TRBV5-1 to TRBJ2-7; TRBD2 matches 13 bases. CDR1 SGHRS and CDR2 YFSETQ come from the germline V gene. The CDR3 loop spans 15 amino acids. V shed 4 bases, J shed 2 bases, and the junction held 3 bases outside the gene matches. The CDR3 DNA sequence: TGCGCCAGCAGCGCAGGACTAGCGGGGGCCTACGAGCAGTACTTC. Its translation: CASSAGLAGAYEQYF.

This clone was recorded only once. This sequence joins TRBV24-1 and TRBJ2-5, with 9 bases aligning to TRBD1. Germline loops: CDR1 KGHDR, CDR2 SFDVKD. Trimming took 9 bases from V and 5 from J; bases not matched to a gene: 6. The CDR3 has 13 residues. The CDR3 DNA is TGTGCCACCTCGGACAGGGGTGGTGAGACCCAGTACTTC. Translating it yields CATSDRGGETQYF.

The rearrangement joins TRBV24-1 to TRBJ2-3; no clear D gene. V lost 3 bases and J lost 5, with 11 bases in between. The germline V gene has CDR1 KGHDR and CDR2 SFDVKD. The CDR3 extends over 14 amino acids. The CDR3 sequence is CATSDGSTVDTQYF. Written as DNA, the CDR3 is TGTGCCACCAGTGATGGTTCTACAGTAGATACGCAGTATTTT.

This clone is a singleton in its sample. The chain recombines TRBV5-4 with TRBJ2-7; D unclear. The CDR3 length is 14 residues. CDR1 and CDR2 from the germline V gene are SGHNT and YYREEE (reference sequence). The ends were cut back, 0 bases at V and 3 bases at J, with 10 bases in the middle. CDR3 sequence (DNA): TGTGCCAGCAGCTTGGGAAGCCCCGGCTACGAGCAGTACTTC. Protein product: CASSLGSPGYEQYF.

The CDR3 DNA reads as TGTGCCAGCAGCAATAGAGAAAAAGGACAGGGAAAGAGAAGCAATCAGCCCCAGCATTTT. It encodes CASSNREKGQGKRSNQPQHF. This sequence joins TRBV6-2 or TRBV6-3 and TRBJ1-5, with 8 bases that match TRBD1. The ends lost 6 bases at V and 1 base at J; junction bases unmatched: 20. This CDR3 is built from 20 residues. CDR1 is MNHEY and CDR2 is SVGEGT in the germline V gene.

The chain joins TRBV11-2 to TRBJ2-7, with 10 bases identical to TRBD1. The CDR3 length is 19 residues. From germline, CDR1 is SGHAT and CDR2 FQNNGV. The V segment lost 1 base and the J segment 3 bases; nucleotides outside the gene matches: 15. The CDR3 bases are TGTGCCAGCAGCTTAGGGTCCGGGCAAGGGACAGGGGAATACTACGAGCAGTACTTC. Its protein is CASSLGSGQGTGEYYEQYF. Complete variable domain (other parts from reference TRBV11-2 and TRBJ2-7): EAGVAQSPRYKIIEKRQSVAFWCNPISGHATLYWYQQILGQGPKLLIQFQNNGVVDDSQLPKDRFSAERLKGVDSTLKIQPAKLEDSAVYLCASSLGSGQGTGEYYEQYFGPGTRLTVT.

There are a few counts of this clone. The rearrangement uses TRBV21-1 and TRBJ1-1; the DNA was not used to check the table's D call, TRBD1. TRBV21-1 is deemed a pseudogene. The CDR3 has 14 amino acids. CDR3: CASSKDRGGTEAFF. DNA for the CDR3: TGTGCCAGCAGCAAAGACAGGGGCGGCACTGAAGCTTTCTTT.

The chain links TRBV2 to TRBJ2-3; D is perhaps TRBD1 (5 bases). The CDR3 spans 17 residues. Germline assignment: CDR1 SNHLY and CDR2 FYNNEI. The ends were cut back, 6 bases at V and 2 bases at J, with 21 bases in the middle. CDR3 nucleotide sequence: TGTGCCAGCAGGGGGCTTTGGGGCAGTCTTTACACAGATACGCAGTATTTT. This gives the protein CASRGLWGSLYTDTQYF.

The V gene is TRBV5-4, the J gene TRBJ2-4; D is perhaps TRBD2 (6 bases). V was cut by 5 bases and J by 0 bases, with 9 bases left in between. Per the germline V gene, CDR1 is SGHNT and CDR2 is YYREEE (reference sequence). CDR3 length: 14 amino acids. The CDR3 sequence is CASSSGLAKNIQYF. The CDR3 nucleotides read TGTGCCAGCAGTTCGGGACTAGCCAAAAACATTCAGTACTTC.

V and J are TRBV14 and TRBJ2-1; D gene uncertain. The CDR3 has 15 residues. Germline values: CDR1 SGHDN, CDR2 FVKESK. Trimming cost V 4 bases and J 2 bases, with 12 bases left between them. The CDR3: CASSPYMLAYNEQFF. CDR3 nucleotides: TGTGCCAGCAGCCCCTATATGCTTGCCTACAATGAGCAGTTCTTC. Using reference TRBV14 and TRBJ2-1 for the parts outside the CDR3, the full variable domain is EAGVTQFPSHSVIEKGQTVTLRCDPISGHDNLYWYRRVMGKEIKFLLHFVKESKQDESGMPNNRFLAERTGGTYSTLKVQPAELEDSGVYFCASSPYMLAYNEQFFGPGTRLTVL.